This TCR beta chain was observed in a study of T cells after yellow fever vaccination. This clonotype was detected many times. TCRdb passed the 5' RACE reads through MiXCR, listing each CDR3 protein once. The sample lists roughly 45,000 distinct CDR3 sequences, around 6.5% occurring once. V was clipped by 4 bases and J by 12 bases, with 10 bases between them. This CDR3 spans 11 amino acids. CDR1 is SGHTA, CDR2 FQGTGA, per germline. The V gene is TRBV7-3, the J gene TRBJ2-1, with D unclear. The sequenced sample was PBMCs, either bulk or a sorted T-cell subset (CD4+, CD8+, memory, or dextramer-sorted; not recorded which), obtained 45 days after the yellow fever booster vaccination. This TCR was recovered from a man younger than 45 who received the YFV17D yellow fever vaccine. The CDR3 sequence is CASSSPSRQFF. Written as DNA, the CDR3 is TGTGCCAGCAGCTCCCCCTCCCGGCAGTTCTTC.